A selection of T cell receptor beta chains follows, all from one sample in a study of cytomegalovirus exposure and HLA in healthy donors. Generated by immunoSEQ multiplex PCR, the TCRdb table keeps only in-frame clones and is missing some. Here the sample spans more than 95,000 clones, 86% being singletons. The sample taken for sequencing was PBMCs. All receptors derive from a woman younger than 30 in good health and CMV-seropositive. Each CDR3 is given with its conserved first and last residue. The D gene is left open where the match is weak. Rows may omit the clone size; those that give it use once, few, many or a size class.

size: -
J: TRBJ2-7
D: -
V: TRBV10-3
CDR3: CATGGENSYEQYF
DNA: TGTGCCACCGGAGGGGAGAACTCCTACGAGCAGTACTTC

size: -
J: TRBJ1-2
D: TRBD1
V: TRBV19
CDR3: CASSMLGTGFGYGYTF
DNA: TGTGCCAGTAGTATGCTTGGGACAGGGTTTGGATATGGCTACACCTTC

size: -
J: TRBJ1-2
D: TRBD1
V: TRBV11-2
CDR3: CASSSPGQSLYGYTF
DNA: TGTGCCAGCAGTTCCCCGGGACAGAGCTTATATGGCTACACCTTC

size: -
J: TRBJ1-5
D: -
V: TRBV4-1
CDR3: CASSHSSGIQPQHF
DNA: TGCGCCAGCAGCCATTCTTCAGGGATCCAGCCCCAGCATTTT

size: -
J: TRBJ1-5
D: -
V: TRBV2
CDR3: CASSAEEVSNQPQHF
DNA: TGTGCCAGCAGCGCGGAGGAGGTTAGCAATCAGCCCCAGCATTTT

size: -
J: TRBJ2-4
D: TRBD1
V: TRBV30
CDR3: CAIDRGDGESKNIQYF
DNA: TGTGCCATCGACAGGGGGGATGGTGAGTCCAAAAACATTCAGTACTTC

size: few
J: TRBJ1-2
D: TRBD1
V: TRBV27
CDR3: CASSPGTGAPLRGYTF
DNA: TGTGCCAGCAGTCCCGGGACAGGGGCCCCGTTGAGGGGCTACACCTTC

size: few
J: TRBJ2-5
D: TRBD1
V: TRBV2
CDR3: CASGKGQSEQETQYF
DNA: TGTGCCAGTGGGAAGGGACAGTCGGAACAAGAGACCCAGTACTTC

size: -
J: TRBJ2-3
D: -
V: TRBV5-1
CDR3: CASSFERPSTDTQYF
DNA: TGCGCCAGCAGCTTCGAGCGGCCCAGCACAGATACGCAGTATTTT

size: -
J: TRBJ1-2
D: TRBD1
V: TRBV29-1
CDR3: CSARIVGGQGSRAAIGNGYTF
DNA: TGCAGCGCCCGTATTGTCGGCGGACAGGGATCTCGCGCGGCCATAGGGAATGGCTACACCTTC

size: -
J: TRBJ1-3
D: -
V: TRBV19
CDR3: CASSSNGRDFPGNTIYF
DNA: TGTGCCAGTAGTTCTAACGGGCGGGACTTCCCTGGAAACACCATATATTTT

size: -
J: TRBJ2-1
D: -
V: TRBV6-5
CDR3: CASNNHGGNEQFF
DNA: TGTGCCAGCAACAACCATGGAGGCAATGAGCAGTTCTTC

size: -
J: TRBJ2-2
D: TRBD2
V: TRBV29-1
CDR3: CSYRSGSNTGELFF
DNA: TGCAGCTACAGGAGCGGGAGCAACACCGGGGAGCTGTTTTTT

size: -
J: TRBJ2-2
D: TRBD2
V: TRBV6-4
CDR3: CASSPASGRSPTGELFF
DNA: TGTGCCAGCAGCCCCGCTAGCGGGAGGTCGCCAACCGGGGAGCTGTTTTTT

size: -
J: TRBJ2-1
D: TRBD2
V: TRBV4-1
CDR3: CASSQVRTSREQFF
DNA: TGCGCCAGCAGCCAAGTGAGGACTAGCAGGGAGCAGTTCTTC

size: -
J: TRBJ1-5
D: -
V: TRBV27
CDR3: CASSLFSRGSNQPQHF
DNA: TGTGCCAGCAGTTTGTTTTCTAGGGGCAGCAATCAGCCCCAGCATTTT

size: -
J: TRBJ2-1
D: TRBD1
V: TRBV7-9
CDR3: CASSLGQGMGNNEQFF
DNA: TGTGCCAGCAGCTTAGGACAGGGGATGGGAAACAATGAGCAGTTCTTC

size: -
J: TRBJ2-7
D: TRBD1
V: TRBV5-8
CDR3: CASSSKTGEIGYEQYF
DNA: TGTGCCAGCAGCTCAAAAACAGGGGAGATTGGCTACGAGCAGTACTTC

size: -
J: TRBJ1-6
D: -
V: TRBV6-6
CDR3: CASSYTRQRNSPLHF
DNA: TGTGCCAGCAGTTACACCCGACAGCGCAATTCACCCCTCCACTTT

size: -
J: TRBJ2-3
D: TRBD2
V: TRBV9
CDR3: CASSTSPGLGIDTQYF
DNA: TGTGCCAGCAGTACGAGTCCGGGACTAGGAATAGATACGCAGTATTTT

size: -
J: TRBJ1-2
D: -
V: TRBV18
CDR3: CASSPGGNNGYTF
DNA: TGTGCCAGCTCACCGGGGGGAAACAATGGCTACACCTTC

size: -
J: TRBJ1-1
D: -
V: TRBV18
CDR3: CASSPDKNTEAFF
DNA: TGTGCCAGCTCACCAGACAAGAACACTGAAGCTTTCTTT

size: -
J: TRBJ1-1
D: -
V: TRBV27
CDR3: CASSLFGFRVRGTEAFF
DNA: TGTGCCAGCAGTTTATTCGGATTCCGGGTCAGGGGCACTGAAGCTTTCTTT

size: -
J: TRBJ2-5
D: TRBD1
V: TRBV7-6
CDR3: CASSLTGPVGDQYF
DNA: TGTGCCAGCAGCTTGACAGGGCCCGTAGGGGACCAGTACTTC

size: -
J: TRBJ1-6
D: TRBD1
V: TRBV2
CDR3: CASKGGAGGYNSPLHF
DNA: TGTGCCAGCAAAGGCGGGGCAGGGGGATATAATTCACCCCTCCACTTT

size: -
J: TRBJ1-2
D: -
V: TRBV19
CDR3: CASSVGPGYTF
DNA: TGTGCCAGTAGTGTGGGGCCAGGCTACACCTTC

size: -
J: TRBJ2-7
D: -
V: TRBV10-3
CDR3: CATAEGLDYEQYF
DNA: TGTGCCACAGCAGAGGGCCTCGACTACGAGCAGTACTTC

size: -
J: TRBJ2-6
D: TRBD2
V: TRBV19
CDR3: CASKAGRAGANVLTF
DNA: TGTGCCAGTAAGGCCGGGAGGGCTGGGGCCAACGTCCTGACTTTC